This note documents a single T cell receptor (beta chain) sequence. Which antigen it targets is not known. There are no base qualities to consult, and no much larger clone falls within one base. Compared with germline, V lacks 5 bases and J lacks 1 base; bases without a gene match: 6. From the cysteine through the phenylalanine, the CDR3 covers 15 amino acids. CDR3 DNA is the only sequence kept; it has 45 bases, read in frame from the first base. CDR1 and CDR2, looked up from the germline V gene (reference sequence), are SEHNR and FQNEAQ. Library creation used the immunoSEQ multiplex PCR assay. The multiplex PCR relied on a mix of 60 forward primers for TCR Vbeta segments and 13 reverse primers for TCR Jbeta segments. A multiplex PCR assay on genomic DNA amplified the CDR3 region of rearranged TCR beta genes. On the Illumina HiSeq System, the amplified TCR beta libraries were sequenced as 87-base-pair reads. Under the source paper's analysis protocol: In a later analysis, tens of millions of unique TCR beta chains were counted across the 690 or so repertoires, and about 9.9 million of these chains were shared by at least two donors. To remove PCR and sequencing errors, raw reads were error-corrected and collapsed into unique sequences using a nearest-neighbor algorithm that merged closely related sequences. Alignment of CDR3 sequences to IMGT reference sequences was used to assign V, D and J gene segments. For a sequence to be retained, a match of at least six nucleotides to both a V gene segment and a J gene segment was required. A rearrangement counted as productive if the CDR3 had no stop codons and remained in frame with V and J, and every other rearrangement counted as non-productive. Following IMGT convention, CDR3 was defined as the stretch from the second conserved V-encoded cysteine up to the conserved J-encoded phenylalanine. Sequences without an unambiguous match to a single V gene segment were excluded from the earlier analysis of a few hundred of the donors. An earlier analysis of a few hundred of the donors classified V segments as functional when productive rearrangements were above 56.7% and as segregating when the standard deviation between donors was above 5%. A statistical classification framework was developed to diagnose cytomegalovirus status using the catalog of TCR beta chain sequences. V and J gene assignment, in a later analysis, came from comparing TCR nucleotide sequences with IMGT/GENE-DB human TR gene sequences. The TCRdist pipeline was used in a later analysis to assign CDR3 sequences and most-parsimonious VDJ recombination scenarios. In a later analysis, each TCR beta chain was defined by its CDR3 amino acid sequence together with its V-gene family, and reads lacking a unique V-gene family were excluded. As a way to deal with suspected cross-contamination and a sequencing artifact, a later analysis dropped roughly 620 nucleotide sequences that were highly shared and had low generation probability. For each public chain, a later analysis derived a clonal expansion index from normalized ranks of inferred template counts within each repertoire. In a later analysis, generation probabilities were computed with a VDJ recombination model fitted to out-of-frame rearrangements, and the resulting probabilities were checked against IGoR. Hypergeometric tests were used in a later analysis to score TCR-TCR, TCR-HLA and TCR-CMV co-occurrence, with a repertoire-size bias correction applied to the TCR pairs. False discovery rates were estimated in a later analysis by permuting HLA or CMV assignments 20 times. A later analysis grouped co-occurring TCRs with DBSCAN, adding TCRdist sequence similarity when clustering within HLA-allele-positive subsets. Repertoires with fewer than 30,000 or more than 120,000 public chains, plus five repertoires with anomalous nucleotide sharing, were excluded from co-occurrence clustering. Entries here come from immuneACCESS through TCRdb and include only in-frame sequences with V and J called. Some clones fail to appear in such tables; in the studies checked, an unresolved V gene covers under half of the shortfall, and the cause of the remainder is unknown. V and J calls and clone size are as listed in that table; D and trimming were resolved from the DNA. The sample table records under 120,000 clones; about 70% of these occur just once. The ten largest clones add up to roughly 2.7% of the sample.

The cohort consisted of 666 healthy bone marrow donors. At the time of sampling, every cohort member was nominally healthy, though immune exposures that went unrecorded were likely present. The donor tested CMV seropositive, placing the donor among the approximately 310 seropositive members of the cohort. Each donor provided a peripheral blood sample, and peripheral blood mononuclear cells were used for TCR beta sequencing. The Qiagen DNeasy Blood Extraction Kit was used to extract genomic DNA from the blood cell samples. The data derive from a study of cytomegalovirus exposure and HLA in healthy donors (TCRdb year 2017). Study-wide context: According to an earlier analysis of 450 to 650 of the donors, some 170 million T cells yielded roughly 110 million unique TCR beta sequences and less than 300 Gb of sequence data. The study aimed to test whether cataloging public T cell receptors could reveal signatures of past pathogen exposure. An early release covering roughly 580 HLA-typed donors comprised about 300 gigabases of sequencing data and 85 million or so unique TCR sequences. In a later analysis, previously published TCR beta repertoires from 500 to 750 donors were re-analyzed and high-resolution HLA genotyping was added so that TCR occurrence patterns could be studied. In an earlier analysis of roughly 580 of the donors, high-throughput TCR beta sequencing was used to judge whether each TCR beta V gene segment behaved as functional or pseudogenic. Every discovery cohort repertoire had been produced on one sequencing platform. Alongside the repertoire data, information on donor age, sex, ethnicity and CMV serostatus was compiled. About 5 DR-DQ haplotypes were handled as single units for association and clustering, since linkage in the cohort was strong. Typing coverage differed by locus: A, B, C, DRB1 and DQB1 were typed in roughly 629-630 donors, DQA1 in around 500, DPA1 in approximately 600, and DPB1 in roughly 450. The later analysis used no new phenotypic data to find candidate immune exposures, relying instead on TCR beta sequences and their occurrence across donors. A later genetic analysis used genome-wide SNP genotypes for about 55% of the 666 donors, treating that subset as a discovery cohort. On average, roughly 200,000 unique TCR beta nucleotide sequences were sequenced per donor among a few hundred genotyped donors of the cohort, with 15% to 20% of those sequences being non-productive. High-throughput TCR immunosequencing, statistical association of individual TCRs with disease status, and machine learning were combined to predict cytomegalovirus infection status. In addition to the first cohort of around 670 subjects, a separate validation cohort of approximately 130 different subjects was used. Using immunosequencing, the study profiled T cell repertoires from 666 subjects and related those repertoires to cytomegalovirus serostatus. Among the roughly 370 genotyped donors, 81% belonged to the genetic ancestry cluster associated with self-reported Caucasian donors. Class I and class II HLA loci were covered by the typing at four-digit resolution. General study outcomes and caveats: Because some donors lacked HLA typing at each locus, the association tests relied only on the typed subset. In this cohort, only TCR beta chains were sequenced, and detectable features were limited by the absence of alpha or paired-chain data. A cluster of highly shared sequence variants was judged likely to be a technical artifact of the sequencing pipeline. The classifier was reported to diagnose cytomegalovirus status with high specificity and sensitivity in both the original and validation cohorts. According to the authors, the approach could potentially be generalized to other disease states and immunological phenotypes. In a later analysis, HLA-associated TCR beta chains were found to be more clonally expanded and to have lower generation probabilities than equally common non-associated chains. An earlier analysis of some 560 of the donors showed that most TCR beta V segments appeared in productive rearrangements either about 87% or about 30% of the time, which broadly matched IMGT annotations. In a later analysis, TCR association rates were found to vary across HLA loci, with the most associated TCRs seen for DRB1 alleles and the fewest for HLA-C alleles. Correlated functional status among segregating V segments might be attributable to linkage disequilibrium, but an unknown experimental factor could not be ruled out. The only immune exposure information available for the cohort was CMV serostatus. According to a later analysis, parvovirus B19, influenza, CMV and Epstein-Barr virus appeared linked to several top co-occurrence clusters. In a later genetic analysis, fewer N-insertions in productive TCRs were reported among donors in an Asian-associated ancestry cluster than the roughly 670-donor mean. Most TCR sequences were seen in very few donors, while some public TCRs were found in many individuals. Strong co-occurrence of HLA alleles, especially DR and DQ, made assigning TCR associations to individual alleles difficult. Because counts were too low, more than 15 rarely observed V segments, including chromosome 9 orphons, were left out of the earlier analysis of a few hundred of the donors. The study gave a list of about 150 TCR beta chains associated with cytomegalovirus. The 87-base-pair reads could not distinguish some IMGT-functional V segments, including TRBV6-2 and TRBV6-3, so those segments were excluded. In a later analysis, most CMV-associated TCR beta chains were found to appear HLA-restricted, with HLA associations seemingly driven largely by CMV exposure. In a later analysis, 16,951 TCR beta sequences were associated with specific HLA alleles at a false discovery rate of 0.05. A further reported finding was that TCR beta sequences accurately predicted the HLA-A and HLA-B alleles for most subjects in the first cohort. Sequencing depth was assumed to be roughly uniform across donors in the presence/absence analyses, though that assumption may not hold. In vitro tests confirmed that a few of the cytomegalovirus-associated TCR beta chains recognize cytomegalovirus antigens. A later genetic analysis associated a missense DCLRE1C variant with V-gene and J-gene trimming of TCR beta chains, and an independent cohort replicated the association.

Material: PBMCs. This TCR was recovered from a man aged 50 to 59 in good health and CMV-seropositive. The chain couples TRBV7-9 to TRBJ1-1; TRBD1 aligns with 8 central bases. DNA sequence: TGTGCCAGCAGCCCTCAGGGGGCTGGGAACACTGAAGCTTTCTTT. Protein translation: CASSPQGAGNTEAFF.